The entry below gives a single T cell receptor (beta chain) sequence along with its context. Germline and junction disagree at one end, which may indicate a read error. TCR beta rearrangements were amplified from peripheral blood genomic DNA. Germline CDR1 MNHNS, CDR2 SASEGT. There are 14 residues in the CDR3. These data belong to a study of T cell repertoires in aging, cancer and after chemotherapy. Study background: The full dataset contained approximately 9.6 million TCR reads.

TRB rearrangements spanning V, D and J were amplified using mixed TRB-A/B primers. Via MiXCR, TCRdb re-called the multiplex PCR reads, giving one row per CDR3 protein. Of some 2,500 distinct CDR3 sequences in the sample, roughly 30% were seen once. The sequenced material came from blood. The chain carries TRBV6-1 and TRBJ1-3, with 7 bases aligning to TRBD1. This TCR was recovered from a human donor with a solid tumor. The CDR3 sequence is CANTWTGSVNTIYF. CDR3 coding DNA: TGTGCCAACACTTGGACAGGTTCTGTAAACACCATATATTTT.